These 25 T cell receptor beta chains were sequenced from one sample in a study of technical replicates of blood from several donors (dated by TCRdb to about 2017). Library preparation employed the immunoSEQ multiplex PCR assay. In TCRdb, the immuneACCESS table is reduced to in-frame sequences with V and J assigned. These tables do not hold every clone; where another copy was compared, an unresolved V gene accounts for under half, and the others remain unexplained. Present in this sample are around 50,000 clones, roughly 95% of which were seen just once. Of the sample, about 0.41% falls within the top ten clones. Source material: T cells isolated from PBMCs. The origin of the receptors is a human donor in good health.

This chain uses TRBV6-6 with TRBJ1-5; perhaps TRBD1 as D (6 bases). Germline V gene sequence: CDR1 MNHNY, CDR2 SVGAGI (reference sequence). V lost 8 bases and J lost 2, with 10 bases in between. This CDR3 is built from 13 residues. CDR3 coding DNA: TGTGCCAGCCAAGGGGGGGGCAATCAGCCCCAGCATTTT. Protein product: CASQGGGNQPQHF.

The J gene is TRBJ2-1, the V gene TRBV19, with 9 bases aligning to TRBD2. Germline trimming cut 10 bases from V and 5 bases from J; bases unmatched to any gene: 15. This CDR3 region has 16 residues. The germline CDR1 and CDR2 sequences are LNHDA and SQIVND (reference sequence). In DNA form, the CDR3 reads TGTGCCACAGTATCCCCCGGAGCGGGAGGAAACAATGAGCAGTTCTTC. This codes for CATVSPGAGGNNEQFF.

This clone has a single count. The chain recombines TRBV5-4 with TRBJ2-7; TRBD2 matches 9 bases. Germline trimming cut 1 base from V and 7 bases from J; bases unmatched to any gene: 18. The CDR3 contains 18 residues. Germline CDR1 and CDR2: SGHNT and YYREEE (reference sequence). CDR3 in amino acids: CASSLRTGNGLAKNEQYF. In DNA form, the CDR3 reads TGTGCCAGCAGCTTGAGGACAGGTAACGGACTAGCGAAGAATGAGCAGTACTTC.

The rearrangement joins TRBV2 to TRBJ1-4, with D uncertain. CDR1 and CDR2 from the germline V gene are SNHLY and FYNNEI. There are 13 residues in the CDR3. With 7 bases removed from V and 0 bases from J, the gap between germline ends came to 6 bases. The CDR3 reads CASNSATNEKLFF. The CDR3 DNA reads as TGTGCCAGCAACAGTGCAACTAATGAAAAACTGTTTTTT.

This clone was detected once. The chain combines TRBV19 with TRBJ1-5; no firm D call. CDR3 length equals 12 residues. Germline values: CDR1 LNHDA, CDR2 SQIVND (reference sequence). The V and J ends lost 10 bases and 7 bases respectively, with 14 bases between them. The CDR3 sequence is CATNAYGQPQHF. CDR3 in DNA: TGTGCCACCAACGCCTACGGGCAGCCCCAGCATTTT.

This clone was recorded a few times. The V call is TRBV27, the J call TRBJ2-7; TRBD1 is a possible D gene (6 bases). This CDR3 has 13 amino acids. V lost 2 bases and J 1 base, leaving 6 bases between the germline ends. Germline-derived CDR1 and CDR2 are MNHEY and SMNVEV (reference sequence). This chain's CDR3 is CASSLGQSYEQYF. The CDR3 DNA reads as TGTGCCAGCAGTTTAGGACAGTCCTACGAGCAGTACTTC.

This chain joins TRBV9 and TRBJ2-7; 9 positions agree with TRBD1. The CDR3 loop spans 20 amino acids. V was pared by 0 bases and J by 3 bases, with 19 bases of the junction left unmatched. The V gene's germline CDR1 is SGDLS and CDR2 YYNGEE. DNA of the CDR3: TGTGCCAGCAGCGTAGAAAGCGGGACAGGGCCCCTAGCGGCGTTCTACGAGCAGTACTTC. It is translated as CASSVESGTGPLAAFYEQYF.

The genes are TRBV11-3 and TRBJ2-7; TRBD1 matches at 7 bases. The CDR3 extends over 13 amino acids. Germline CDR1 reads SGHNT; CDR2 reads YENEEA. The J segment lost 5 bases and the V segment lost 3 bases, leaving 4 bases of the junction unmatched. The CDR3 DNA sequence: TGTGCCAGCAGCTTGACAGGGTACAACGAGCAGTACTTC. It yields the protein CASSLTGYNEQYF. Drawing the rest from reference TRBV11-3 and TRBJ2-7, the complete variable domain is EAGVVQSPRYKIIEKKQPVAFWCNPISGHNTLYWYLQNLGQGPELLIRYENEEAVDDSQLPKDRFSAERLKGVDSTLKIQPAELGDSAVYLCASSLTGYNEQYFGPGTRLTVT.

This clone was seen just once. The CDR3 bases are TGTGCCAGCAGTTACTCGACTAGCGGGAGACGCGGCGAGCAGTACTTC. This gives the protein CASSYSTSGRRGEQYF. The rearrangement links TRBV6-5 to TRBJ2-7, with 12 bases that match TRBD2. There are 16 residues in the CDR3. The germline CDR1 and CDR2 sequences are MNHEY and SVGAGI. J lost 6 bases, V lost 0 bases, and 6 bases had no gene match.

The genes are TRBV4-1 and TRBJ2-7; D gene uncertain. CDR3 length: 13 amino acids. Germline CDR1 reads MGHRA; CDR2 reads YSYEKL. Trimming removed 2 bases at V and 1 base at J, with 6 bases between. CDR3 protein: CASSQTPSYEQYF. The CDR3 region has the DNA TGCGCCAGCAGCCAAACACCGTCCTACGAGCAGTACTTC.

The chain combines TRBV6-4 with TRBJ2-7; 9 positions agree with TRBD1. Trimming at V came to 3 bases and at J to 3 bases, leaving 6 bases not matched to a gene. CDR1 is MRHNA and CDR2 is SNTAGT in the germline V gene. CDR3 length: 15 amino acids. The CDR3 nucleotides read TGTGCCAGCAGTGAGGGGACAGGGACGATCTACGAGCAGTACTTC. This sequence encodes CASSEGTGTIYEQYF.

The J gene is TRBJ2-7, the V gene TRBV4-1, with 9 positions matching TRBD2. V lost 1 base to trimming and J lost 0 bases; unmatched junction nucleotides: 4. Germline V gene lookup returns CDR1 MGHRA and CDR2 YSYEKL. CDR3 length equals 16 residues. The CDR3 nucleotides read TGCGCCAGCAGCCAAGCCCCTAGCGGGAACTCCTACGAGCAGTACTTC. It codes for CASSQAPSGNSYEQYF.

The chain recombines TRBV6-1 with TRBJ2-7; 11 bases fit TRBD2. The junction had 7 bases not matched to a gene; V was cut back by 8 bases and J by 1 base. CDR3 length: 15 amino acids. Germline V lookup: CDR1 MNHNS, CDR2 SASEGT. This chain's CDR3 is CASLTPSGGSYEQYF. CDR3 nucleotides: TGTGCCAGCTTGACCCCTAGCGGGGGGTCCTACGAGCAGTACTTC.

This clone was seen more than once but under ten times. The CDR3 sequence is CASSPGQGFSEQYF. DNA of the CDR3: TGTGCCAGCTCACCGGGACAGGGTTTTAGCGAGCAGTACTTC. The chain carries TRBV18 and TRBJ2-7, with TRBD1 identical over 9 bases. V was clipped by 3 bases and J by 6 bases; unmatched bases: 6. Per germline, CDR1 KGHSH and CDR2 LQKENI. The CDR3 has 14 amino acids.

The chain joins TRBV9 to TRBJ2-3; perhaps TRBD2 as D (5 bases). Germline V gene sequence: CDR1 SGDLS, CDR2 YYNGEE. V gave up 0 bases and J gave up 6 bases, with 17 bases separating them. The CDR3 length is 16 residues. The CDR3 nucleotides are TGTGCCAGCAGCGTAGGGTCTGTCGAGGGAGTCGATACGCAGTATTTT. Encoded protein: CASSVGSVEGVDTQYF.

The chain employs TRBV2 and TRBJ1-4; a weak D match, TRBD1 (5 bases). Trimming cost V 10 bases and J 7 bases, with 19 bases left between them. The germline V gene encodes CDR1 SNHLY and CDR2 FYNNEI. The CDR3 loop spans 14 amino acids. DNA of the CDR3: TGTGCCACCTTCCCAGGGCCAGCTAGTGAAAAACTGTTTTTT. The encoded protein is CATFPGPASEKLFF.

V and J are TRBV28 and TRBJ1-2; 11 bases line up with TRBD1. The V gene's germline CDR1 is MDHEN and CDR2 SYDVKM. Trimming at V came to 10 bases and at J to 7 bases, leaving 11 bases not matched to a gene. The CDR3 runs to 14 residues. The CDR3 sequence is CATRGTGGSRGYTF. CDR3 bases: TGTGCCACCAGGGGGACAGGGGGAAGTCGTGGCTACACCTTC.

CDR3: CASGGRRYEQFF. CDR3 in DNA: TGTGCCAGCGGCGGGAGGAGGTATGAGCAGTTCTTC. The genes are TRBV4-2 and TRBJ2-1; 8 bases align to TRBD2. Germline CDR1 and CDR2: LGHNA and YNFKEQ. The CDR3 loop spans 12 amino acids. Losses at the gene ends were 8 bases for V and 8 bases for J; bases not matched to a gene: 5.

The gene calls are TRBV6-6 and TRBJ2-7; 7 bases are shared with TRBD1. CDR3 length: 11 residues. The germline V gene has CDR1 MNHNY and CDR2 SVGAGI (reference sequence). J was trimmed by 5 bases and V by 11 bases; bases with no gene match: 6. The CDR3, as DNA: TGTGCCGCCCAGGGGGAAGACGAGCAGTACTTC. Its protein is CAAQGEDEQYF.

In this sample, this clone turned up a few times. The rearrangement joins TRBV27 to TRBJ2-1; D ambiguous. Germline V CDR1 and CDR2: MNHEY, SMNVEV (reference sequence). V shed 6 bases and J shed 7 bases, with 10 bases lying between them. This CDR3 has 12 residues. CDR3 protein: CASRLASNEQFF. CDR3 DNA: TGTGCCAGCAGATTGGCTTCGAATGAGCAGTTCTTC.

The rearrangement uses TRBV9 and TRBJ1-4; D is perhaps TRBD1 (6 bases). V lost 4 bases and J 5 bases, leaving 18 bases between the germline ends. The CDR3 contains 16 residues. CDR1 SGDLS and CDR2 YYNGEE come from the germline V gene. The CDR3 DNA sequence: TGTGCCAGCAGCCCCGGGCAGGGGAGCCCGAATGAAAAACTGTTTTTT. Amino acid sequence: CASSPGQGSPNEKLFF.

This chain uses TRBV19 with TRBJ2-1, with TRBD1 matching 9 bases. The J segment lost 7 bases and the V segment lost 7 bases, leaving 8 bases of the junction unmatched. This CDR3 region has 14 residues. The V gene's germline CDR1 is LNHDA and CDR2 SQIVND (reference sequence). CDR3 nucleotide sequence: TGTGCCAGTACGCCCGGACAGGGGAGAAATGAGCAGTTCTTC. It is translated as CASTPGQGRNEQFF. The full variable domain, its missing parts supplied by reference TRBV19 and TRBJ2-1, is DGGITQSPKYLFRKEGQNVTLSCEQNLNHDAMYWYRQDPGQGLRLIYYSQIVNDFQKGDIAEGYSVSREKKESFPLTVTSAQKNPTAFYLCASTPGQGRNEQFFGPGTRLTVL.

This chain links TRBV7-2 with TRBJ2-3; D is unclear. The CDR3 totals 13 residues. Germline V gene data show CDR1 as SGHTA and CDR2 as FQGNSA. V was cut by 6 bases and J by 0 bases, with 7 bases left in between. The CDR3 region is CASRARSTDTQYF. The CDR3 coding sequence is TGTGCCAGCAGGGCTCGTAGCACAGATACGCAGTATTTT.

V and J are TRBV6-6 and TRBJ2-5; possibly TRBD2 for D (6 bases). Germline loops: CDR1 MNHNY, CDR2 SVGAGI (reference sequence). This CDR3 contains 15 residues. Trimming removed 0 bases from V and 5 bases from J, with 13 bases in between. CDR3 nucleotide sequence: TGTGCCAGCAGTTACTCGACCTCGGGAGCTGAGACCCAGTACTTC. This sequence encodes CASSYSTSGAETQYF.

This clone was counted once. The V call is TRBV30, the J call TRBJ1-5; 7 bases match TRBD1. J gave up 7 bases and V 3 bases, and 6 bases lay outside the gene matches. In germline, CDR1 is GTSNPN, CDR2 SVGIG (reference sequence). This CDR3 has 13 amino acids. The DNA for the CDR3 is TGTGCCTGGAGCCGAAACAGGGGACAGCCCCAGCATTTT. Translating it yields CAWSRNRGQPQHF. The complete variable domain, with remaining parts taken from reference TRBV30 and TRBJ1-5, reads SQTIHQWPATLVQPVGSPLSLECTVEGTSNPNLYWYRQAAGRGLQLLFYSVGIGQISSEVPQNLSASRPQDRQFILSSKKLLLSDSGFYLCAWSRNRGQPQHFGDGTRLSIL.